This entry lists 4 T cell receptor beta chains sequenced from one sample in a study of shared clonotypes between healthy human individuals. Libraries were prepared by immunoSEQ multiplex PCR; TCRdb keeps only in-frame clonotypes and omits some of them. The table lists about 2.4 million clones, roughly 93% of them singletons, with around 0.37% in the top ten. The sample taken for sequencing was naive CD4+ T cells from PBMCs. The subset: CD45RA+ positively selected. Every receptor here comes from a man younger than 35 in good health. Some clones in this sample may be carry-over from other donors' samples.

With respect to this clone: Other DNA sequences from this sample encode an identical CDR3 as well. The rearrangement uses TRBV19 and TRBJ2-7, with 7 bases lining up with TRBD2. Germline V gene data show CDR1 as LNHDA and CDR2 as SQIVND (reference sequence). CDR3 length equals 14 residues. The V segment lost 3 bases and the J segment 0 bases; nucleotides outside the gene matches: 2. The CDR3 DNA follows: TGTGCCAGTAGTATCGGCGGGAGCTCCTACGAGCAGTACTTC. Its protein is CASSIGGSSYEQYF.

The CDR3 loop reads CASSASRQNTGELFF. The CDR3 DNA follows: TGTGCCAGCAGTGCCTCTAGACAGAACACCGGGGAGCTGTTTTTT. The chain joins TRBV25-1 to TRBJ2-2; D is uncertain. This CDR3 is built from 15 residues. The V gene's germline CDR1 is MGHDK and CDR2 SYGVNS. The V end was cut by 4 bases, the J end by 1 base, with 10 bases between.

The CDR3 nucleotides read TGTGCCAGCTCCTCCCGTCCTGGAACCTTTGAAAAACTGTTTTTT. Protein product: CASSSRPGTFEKLFF. The chain couples TRBV2 to TRBJ1-4; D unclear. CDR3 size: 15 residues. The germline gives CDR1 SNHLY, CDR2 FYNNEI. Trimming removed 8 bases from V and 7 bases from J, with 20 bases in between.

The CDR3 sequence: CASRGWGHTRGEQYF. Written as DNA, the CDR3 is TGTGCCAGCAGGGGGTGGGGACACACTCGGGGCGAGCAGTACTTC. The rearrangement links TRBV28 to TRBJ2-7; TRBD1 might be the D (6 bases). Trimming pared 6 bases from V and 6 bases from J, leaving 21 bases between. Germline V CDR1 and CDR2: MDHEN, SYDVKM. The CDR3 loop spans 15 amino acids.